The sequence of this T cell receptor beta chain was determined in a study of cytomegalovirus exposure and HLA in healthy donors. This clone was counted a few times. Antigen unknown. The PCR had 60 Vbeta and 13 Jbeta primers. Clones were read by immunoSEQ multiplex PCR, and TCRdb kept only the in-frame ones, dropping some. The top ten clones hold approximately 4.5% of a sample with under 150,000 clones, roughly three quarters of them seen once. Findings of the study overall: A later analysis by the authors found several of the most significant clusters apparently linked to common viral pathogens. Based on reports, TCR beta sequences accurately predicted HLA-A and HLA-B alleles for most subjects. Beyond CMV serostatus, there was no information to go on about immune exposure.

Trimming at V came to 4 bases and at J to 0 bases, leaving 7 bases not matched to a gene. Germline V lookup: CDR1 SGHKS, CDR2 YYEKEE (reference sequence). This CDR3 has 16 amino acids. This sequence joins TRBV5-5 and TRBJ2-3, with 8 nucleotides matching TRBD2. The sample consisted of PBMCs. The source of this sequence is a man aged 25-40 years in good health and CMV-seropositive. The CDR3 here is CASSPRASGSTDTQYF. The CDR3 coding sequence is TGTGCCAGCAGCCCGAGGGCTAGCGGGAGCACAGATACGCAGTATTTT.